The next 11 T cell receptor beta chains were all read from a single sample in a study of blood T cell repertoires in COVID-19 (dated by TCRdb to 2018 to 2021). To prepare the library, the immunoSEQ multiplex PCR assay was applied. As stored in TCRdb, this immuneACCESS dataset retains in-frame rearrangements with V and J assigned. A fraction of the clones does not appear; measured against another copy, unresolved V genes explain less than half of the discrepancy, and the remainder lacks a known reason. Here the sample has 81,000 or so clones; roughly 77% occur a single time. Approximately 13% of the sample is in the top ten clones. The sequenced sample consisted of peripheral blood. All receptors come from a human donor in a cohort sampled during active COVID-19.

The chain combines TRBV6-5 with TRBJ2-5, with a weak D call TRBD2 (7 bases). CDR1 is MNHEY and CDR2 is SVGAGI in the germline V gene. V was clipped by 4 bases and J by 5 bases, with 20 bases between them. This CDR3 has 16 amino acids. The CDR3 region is CASSSWGGASLETQYF. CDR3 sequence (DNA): TGTGCCAGCAGTTCCTGGGGGGGGGCCTCCTTGGAGACCCAGTACTTC.

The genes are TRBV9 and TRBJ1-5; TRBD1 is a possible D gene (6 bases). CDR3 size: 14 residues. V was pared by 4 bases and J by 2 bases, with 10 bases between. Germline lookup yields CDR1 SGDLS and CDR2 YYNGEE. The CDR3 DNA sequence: TGTGCCAGCAGCAGGACAGTGGGCAATCAGCCCCAGCATTTT. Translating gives CASSRTVGNQPQHF.

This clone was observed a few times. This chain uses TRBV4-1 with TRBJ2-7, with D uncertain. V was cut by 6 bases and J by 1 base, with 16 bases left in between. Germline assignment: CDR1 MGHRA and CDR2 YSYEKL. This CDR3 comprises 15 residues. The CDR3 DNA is TGCGCCAGCAGTCGACTTCTCCAAACTTCCTACGAGCAGTACTTC. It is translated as CASSRLLQTSYEQYF.

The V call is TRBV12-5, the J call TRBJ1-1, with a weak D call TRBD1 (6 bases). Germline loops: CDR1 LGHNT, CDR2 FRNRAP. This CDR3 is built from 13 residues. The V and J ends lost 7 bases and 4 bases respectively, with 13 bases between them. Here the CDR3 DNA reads TGTGCTAGTGCTTTACAGGGTAGCACTGAAGCTTTCTTT. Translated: CASALQGSTEAFF.

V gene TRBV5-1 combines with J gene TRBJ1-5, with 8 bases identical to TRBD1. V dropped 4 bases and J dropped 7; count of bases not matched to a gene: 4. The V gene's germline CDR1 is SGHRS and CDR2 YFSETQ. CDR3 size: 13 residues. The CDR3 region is CASSAGGGQPQHF. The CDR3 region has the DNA TGCGCCAGCAGCGCAGGGGGCGGGCAGCCCCAGCATTTT. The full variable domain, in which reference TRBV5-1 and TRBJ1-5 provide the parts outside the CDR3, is KAGVTQTPRYLIKTRGQQVTLSCSPISGHRSVSWYQQTPGQGLQFLFEYFSETQRNKGNFPGRFSGRQFSNSRSEMNVSTLELGDSALYLCASSAGGGQPQHFGDGTRLSIL.

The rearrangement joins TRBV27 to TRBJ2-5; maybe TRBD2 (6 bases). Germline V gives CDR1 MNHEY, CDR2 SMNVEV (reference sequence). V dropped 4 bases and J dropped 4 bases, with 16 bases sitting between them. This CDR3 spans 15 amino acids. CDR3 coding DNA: TGTGCCAGCAGTTCGGATTGGGCGGGGACAGAGACCCAGTACTTC. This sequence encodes CASSSDWAGTETQYF.

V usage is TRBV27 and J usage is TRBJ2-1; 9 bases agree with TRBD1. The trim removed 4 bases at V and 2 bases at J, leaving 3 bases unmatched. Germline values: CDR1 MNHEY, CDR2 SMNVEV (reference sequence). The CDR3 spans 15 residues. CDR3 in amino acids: CASSWGTGPYNEQFF. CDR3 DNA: TGTGCCAGCAGTTGGGGGACAGGGCCCTACAATGAGCAGTTCTTC.

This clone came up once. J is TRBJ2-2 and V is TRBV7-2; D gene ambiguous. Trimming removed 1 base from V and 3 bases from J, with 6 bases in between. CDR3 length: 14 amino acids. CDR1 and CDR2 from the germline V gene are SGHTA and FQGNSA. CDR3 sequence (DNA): TGTGCCAGCAGCTTAGTACAATACACCGGGGAGCTGTTTTTT. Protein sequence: CASSLVQYTGELFF.

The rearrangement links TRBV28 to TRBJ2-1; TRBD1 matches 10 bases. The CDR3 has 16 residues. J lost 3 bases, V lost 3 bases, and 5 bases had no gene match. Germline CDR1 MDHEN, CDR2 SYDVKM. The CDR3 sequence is CASSFFDRGHYNEQFF. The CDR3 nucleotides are TGTGCCAGCAGTTTTTTCGACAGGGGGCACTACAATGAGCAGTTCTTC. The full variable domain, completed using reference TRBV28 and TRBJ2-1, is DVKVTQSSRYLVKRTGEKVFLECVQDMDHENMFWYRQDPGLGLRLIYFSYDVKMKEKGDIPEGYSVSREKKERFSLILESASTNQTSMYLCASSFFDRGHYNEQFFGPGTRLTVL.

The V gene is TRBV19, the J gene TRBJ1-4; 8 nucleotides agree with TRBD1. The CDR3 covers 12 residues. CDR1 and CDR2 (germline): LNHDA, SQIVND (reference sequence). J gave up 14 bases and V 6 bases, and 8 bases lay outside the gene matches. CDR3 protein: CASSTRTGLLFF. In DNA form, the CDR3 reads TGTGCCAGTAGCACCCGGACAGGGCTTCTGTTTTTT.

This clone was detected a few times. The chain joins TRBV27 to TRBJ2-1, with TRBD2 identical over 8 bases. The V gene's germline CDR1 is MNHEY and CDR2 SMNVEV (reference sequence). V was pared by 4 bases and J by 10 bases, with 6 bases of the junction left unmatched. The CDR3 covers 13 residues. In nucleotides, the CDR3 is TGTGCCAGCAGTTGGACTAGCAGCCGCGAGCAGTTCTTC. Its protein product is CASSWTSSREQFF.